This TCR beta chain was sequenced in a study of T cells in localized non-small cell lung cancer. Clones were read by immunoSEQ multiplex PCR, and TCRdb kept only the in-frame ones, dropping some. This sample has about 82,000 clones, with around 80% found just once. This clone was observed a single time. The CDR3 spans 15 residues. From germline, CDR1 is KGHSH and CDR2 LQKENI. Losses at the gene ends were 4 bases for V and 0 bases for J; bases not matched to a gene: 5. V gene TRBV18 combines with J gene TRBJ2-7; TRBD1 matches 8 bases. The receptor's source is a man aged 35 to 70 with stage II squamous cell lung carcinoma. The input for sequencing was PBMCs, taken before any cancer treatment. CDR3 protein: CASSQDRASSYEQYF. The CDR3 DNA is TGTGCCAGCTCACAGGACAGGGCGAGCTCCTACGAGCAGTACTTC.